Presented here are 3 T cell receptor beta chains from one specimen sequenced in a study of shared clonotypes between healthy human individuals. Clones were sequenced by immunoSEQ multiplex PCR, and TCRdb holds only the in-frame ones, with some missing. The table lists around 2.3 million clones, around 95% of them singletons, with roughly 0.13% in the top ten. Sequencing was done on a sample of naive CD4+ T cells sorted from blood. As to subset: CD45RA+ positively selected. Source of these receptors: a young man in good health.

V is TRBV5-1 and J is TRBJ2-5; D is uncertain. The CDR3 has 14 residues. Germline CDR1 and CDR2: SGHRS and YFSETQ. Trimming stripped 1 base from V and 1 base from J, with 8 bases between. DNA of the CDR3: TGCGCCAGCAGCTTGTGGCTGGGCCAAGAGACCCAGTACTTC. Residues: CASSLWLGQETQYF.

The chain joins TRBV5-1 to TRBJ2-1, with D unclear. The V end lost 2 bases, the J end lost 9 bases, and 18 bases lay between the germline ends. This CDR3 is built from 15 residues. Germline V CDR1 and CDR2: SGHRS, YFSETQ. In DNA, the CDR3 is TGCGCCAGCAGCTTATCCCCGGTCTCACTCGGTGAGCAGTTCTTC. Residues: CASSLSPVSLGEQFF.

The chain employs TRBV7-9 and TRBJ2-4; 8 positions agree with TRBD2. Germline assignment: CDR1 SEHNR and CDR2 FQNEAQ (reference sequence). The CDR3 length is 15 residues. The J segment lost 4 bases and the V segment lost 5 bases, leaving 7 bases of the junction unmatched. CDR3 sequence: CASSPRGGGKNIQYF. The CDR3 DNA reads TGTGCCAGCAGCCCGCGGGGCGGGGGGAAAAACATTCAGTACTTC. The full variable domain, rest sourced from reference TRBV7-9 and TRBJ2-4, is DTGVSQNPRHKITKRGQNVTFRCDPISEHNRLYWYRQTLGQGPEFLTYFQNEAQLEKSRLLSDRFSAERPKGSFSTLEIQRTEQGDSAMYLCASSPRGGGKNIQYFGAGTRLSVL.